These T cell receptor beta chains were read from a single sample in a study of PD-1 blockade in mismatch repair-deficient tumors. This table comes from immunoSEQ multiplex PCR, and its TCRdb copy is limited to in-frame clones, with some not included. Of some 50,000 clones listed, approximately 80% are singletons. Sequencing was performed on PBMCs, taken before pembrolizumab treatment. The receptors stem from an adult with mismatch repair-deficient cancer. The CDR3 runs from the conserved cysteine through the conserved F or W.

v_call | cdr3_aa
TRBV5-6 | CASSQTGLTEAFF
TRBV6-5 | CASSPLMTDGYTF
TRBV5-5 | CASGGLAVDEQYF
TRBV5-6 | CASSLTAAEQFF
TRBV14 | CASRQDSGRENEQFF
TRBV15 | CATSRAGGTEAFF
TRBV6-5 | CASSFDSFYEQYF
TRBV6-5 | CASRRKTGTTEAFF
TRBV30 | CAWLAWTGNTIYF
TRBV5-6 | CASSRQVISNQPQHF
TRBV6-4 | CASSDGRGGNTDTQYF
TRBV5-1 | CASSTGANTGELFF
TRBV7-9 | CASSLTATGANQPQHF
TRBV7-9 | CASSWQGASYNEQFF
TRBV28 | CASSSPGTGQPQHF
TRBV7-3 | CASSLTGGEGYGYTF
TRBV7-2 | CASSLALTVYGYTF
TRBV28 | CASSLDQGGNQPQHF
TRBV7-9 | CASSFRTSGPSTDTQYF
TRBV2 | CASRLTVIPTDTQYF
TRBV7-8 | CASSDTGTGYETQYF
TRBV5-1 | CASSPQMNTEAFF
TRBV5-6 | CASSWGGQGAADTQYF
TRBV7-9 | CASSFDVGQGAWGTEAFF
TRBV7-9 | CASSARGTGNQPQHF
TRBV11-3 | CASSPRGMNTEAFF
TRBV18 | CASSSGPYEQYF
TRBV28 | CASSFPLLADYEQYF
TRBV11-2 | CASSLDSGRVSTGETQYF
TRBV18 | CASSDLAGDTQYF
TRBV7-9 | CASRVGANTGELFF
TRBV6-1 | CASSEVGDTDTQYF
TRBV11-2 | CASSLGDGVNSGNTIYF
TRBV5-4 | CASSVPGAVPGEQYF
TRBV10-3 | CAISPDRVTEAFF
TRBV18 | CASSPTSPGRAGSVSQYF
TRBV19 | CASSKGAGPGNTIYF
TRBV18 | CASSPPIGLGGYTF
TRBV4-1 | CASSQTSRESGELFF
TRBV7-2 | CASSLLAHNEQFF
TRBV15 | CATSRDSGELFF
TRBV5-8 | CASSSGLADGTDTQYF
TRBV10-1 | CASSARDRGYEQYF
TRBV5-1 | CASSLGQGTNEAFF
TRBV4-3 | CASRLQGGNTEAFF
TRBV28 | CATQVGNQETQYF
TRBV27 | CASSLSSAANEQFF
TRBV9 | CASSVEPGSSGNTIYF
TRBV10-3 | CAIGGPQGPNYGYTF
TRBV11-2 | CASSLIRGQFDYGYTF
TRBV9 | CASSVGLAGETQYF